Listed below are T cell receptor beta chains from one sample, sequenced in a study of cytomegalovirus exposure and HLA in healthy donors. Repertoires were generated with immunoSEQ multiplex PCR, while TCRdb's copy carries only in-frame clones and drops some. This sample has under 150,000 clones, with around four fifths found just once. Sequencing was carried out using PBMCs. The receptors shown here come from a man between 25 and 39 years old in good health and CMV-seronegative. CDR3s include the opening cysteine and the closing phenylalanine or tryptophan. D genes are given only for firm matches. Clone size is not always given. Where it is, it says once, few, many or a class for expanded clones.

cdr3_nt,cdr3_aa,d_call,clone_size,j_call,v_call,cdr3_length
TGTGCCAGCCGAGAAGAGACCCAGTACTTC,CASREETQYF,.,.,TRBJ2-5,TRBV6-1,10
TGTGCCAGCAGCGCCCGAAGCAGGGGGCCTACCGGGGAGCTGTTTTTT,CASSARSRGPTGELFF,TRBD1,once,TRBJ2-2,TRBV11-3,16
TGTGCCAGCAGCTTTGAAGGCTGGGACAGAAAGTTACCCTACGGCTACACCTTC,CASSFEGWDRKLPYGYTF,.,.,TRBJ1-2,TRBV12-1,18
TGTGCCAGCAGCTTAGAGCCCCACACCGGGGAGCTGTTTTTT,CASSLEPHTGELFF,.,.,TRBJ2-2,TRBV7-8,14
TGTGCCAGCAGCTCGACAGGGATAGAATATGGCTACACCTTC,CASSSTGIEYGYTF,TRBD1,.,TRBJ1-2,TRBV5-4,14
TGCGCCAGCAGCGCCGGGGACAGTCAAGAGACCCAGTACTTC,CASSAGDSQETQYF,TRBD1,.,TRBJ2-5,TRBV5-1,14
TGTGCCAGCAGTTTACCGTACAGGGACAGTGAGCAGTTCTTC,CASSLPYRDSEQFF,TRBD1,.,TRBJ2-1,TRBV28,14
TGCAGCGTTGACGGGCGGCGGGCGGGCGAGCAGTTCTTC,CSVDGRRAGEQFF,.,once,TRBJ2-1,TRBV29-1,13
TGTGCCAGCAGTCCACTGGTGACTAGCGGGAGAGGGAATACGCAGTATTTT,CASSPLVTSGRGNTQYF,TRBD2,.,TRBJ2-3,TRBV2,17
TGTGCCAGCAGCCAAGAGGGGGGGAGGCGGACGGGAAACACCATATATTTT,CASSQEGGRRTGNTIYF,.,.,TRBJ1-3,TRBV4-2,17
TGCGCCAGCAGCGATTCTGGTTATGAGAATCAGCCCCAGCATTTT,CASSDSGYENQPQHF,.,few,TRBJ1-5,TRBV5-1,15
TGTGCCAGCAGCACCCTGGCTTCAACTAATGAAAAACTGTTTTTT,CASSTLASTNEKLFF,.,.,TRBJ1-4,TRBV9,15
TGTGCCAGCAGCTTGTCTTCAGGGTGGGAAGAACTGTTTTTT,CASSLSSGWEELFF,.,few,TRBJ1-4,TRBV5-6,14
TGTGCCAGCAGCTTAGGGAGTACTTTTGGCTACACCTTC,CASSLGSTFGYTF,.,.,TRBJ1-2,TRBV11-2,13
TGTGCCAGCAGGGGTTCGGGCAGGGACTATGGCTACACCTTC,CASRGSGRDYGYTF,.,.,TRBJ1-2,TRBV5-6,14
TGCGCCAGCAGCGGGGGGACAGGGAGCCAAGAGACCCAGTACTTC,CASSGGTGSQETQYF,TRBD1,once,TRBJ2-5,TRBV5-1,15
TGTGCCACCAGGAGTCCTAGCTACGAGACCCAGTACTTC,CATRSPSYETQYF,.,.,TRBJ2-5,TRBV10-3,13
TGTGCCAGTAGTACGACGGCGGGGTACGAGCAGTACTTC,CASSTTAGYEQYF,.,.,TRBJ2-7,TRBV19,13
TGTGCCAGCAGGGCCGGGTTGGAGACCCAGTACTTC,CASRAGLETQYF,.,once,TRBJ2-5,TRBV13,12
TGCGCCAGCAGCTGGAGGCGTGGACAGAGTCAGCGGGAGAACTACGAGCAGTACTTC,CASSWRRGQSQRENYEQYF,TRBD2,.,TRBJ2-7,TRBV5-1,19
TGTGCCACCCGGACAGGGATGACCCCCTACGAGCAGTACTTC,CATRTGMTPYEQYF,TRBD1,.,TRBJ2-7,TRBV27,14
TGCGCCAGCAGCCTCGGACAGGGGGTAAACGAGCAGTACTTC,CASSLGQGVNEQYF,TRBD1,.,TRBJ2-7,TRBV5-1,14
TGTGCCAGCAGCCACCCGGGTGGAGGGGACTATGGCTACACCTTC,CASSHPGGGDYGYTF,.,.,TRBJ1-2,TRBV14,15
TGCGCCAGCAGCCTGGGGGACAGATACGAGCAGTACTTC,CASSLGDRYEQYF,TRBD1,once,TRBJ2-7,TRBV5-1,13
TGTGCCAGCAGTTCCGGAGGGACTATTCAGTTCGAGCAGTACTTC,CASSSGGTIQFEQYF,TRBD2,.,TRBJ2-7,TRBV6-6,15
TGCGCCAGCAGCCCCGATCGCGACGAGCAGTACTTC,CASSPDRDEQYF,.,.,TRBJ2-7,TRBV10-2,12
TGCGCCAGCAGCCAAGATCGCGGCAACCAAGAGACCCAGTACTTC,CASSQDRGNQETQYF,.,.,TRBJ2-5,TRBV4-1,15
TGTGCCAGCAGTTACGGCAGGGGGCACTATGGCTACACCTTC,CASSYGRGHYGYTF,TRBD1,.,TRBJ1-2,TRBV6-5,14
TGTGCCAGCAGTGGAACTAGTGGGACCTACGAGCAGTACTTC,CASSGTSGTYEQYF,.,.,TRBJ2-7,TRBV25-1,14
TGCGCCAGCAGCCAAGTCGCGCTGAGCGGGAACTATGGTCGCTACGAGCAGTACTTC,CASSQVALSGNYGRYEQYF,TRBD2,.,TRBJ2-7,TRBV4-1,19
TGTGCCAGCAGCCCCGGTGCCGACAATGAGCAGTTCTTC,CASSPGADNEQFF,.,many,TRBJ2-1,TRBV27,13
TGTGCCAGCAGGAGAACAGGGATTAACACCGGGGAGCTGTTTTTT,CASRRTGINTGELFF,.,once,TRBJ2-2,TRBV6-5,15
TGCGCCAGCAGCTTGGCCTCCGGGACAGGGGCCTTGCGCGGCTCCTACGAGCAGTACTTC,CASSLASGTGALRGSYEQYF,TRBD1,.,TRBJ2-7,TRBV5-1,20
TGTGCCAGCAGTTCTGGCCCCACCGGGGATACGCAGTATTTT,CASSSGPTGDTQYF,.,.,TRBJ2-3,TRBV6-6,14
TGTGCCAGCAGCTTAGTCCGGGGTATGAACACTGAAGCTTTCTTT,CASSLVRGMNTEAFF,.,.,TRBJ1-1,TRBV7-8,15